This TCR beta chain was identified in a study of T cell responses to AZD1222 COVID-19 vaccine. A note on this clone: The target antigen is unknown.

Notes on the study in general: At 160-218 and 743-854, vaccine-associated CD4 TCRs were dominant, and they spanned spike. Clonal diversity may have been underestimated in mostly white British donors. Sampling that yielded the repertoires occurred only after the peak T cell response.

V lost 10 bases to trimming and J lost 6 bases; unmatched junction nucleotides: 8. Germline assignment: CDR1 ENHRY and CDR2 SYGVKD. This CDR3 is 14 amino acids long. Clones were read by immunoSEQ multiplex PCR, and TCRdb kept only the in-frame ones, dropping some. The profile shows 110,000 or so clones, roughly 87% of them singletons. The V call is TRBV10-3, the J call TRBJ2-2; TRBD1 agrees at 10 bases. The material sequenced was peripheral blood, taken on day 0 of MenACWY control vaccination. This receptor was identified in an adult in good health. In DNA form, the CDR3 reads TGTGCCAGCCAAGGACAGGGGGATTCCGGGGAGCTGTTTTTT. Its translation: CASQGQGDSGELFF.